The rows below give T cell receptor beta chains drawn from one sample of a study of OX40 agonist ivuxolimab in advanced cancers. Using immunoSEQ multiplex PCR, the repertoire was profiled, and TCRdb retains in-frame clones only, with some absent. The sample contains tens of thousands of clones, approximately 88% of which appear only once. The source material was CD4+ or CD8+ T cells sorted from blood, sampled in a trial of the OX40 agonist ivuxolimab. The receptors stem from an adult with an advanced solid tumor such as melanoma, head and neck, liver or kidney cancer. The conserved cysteine and the conserved F or W are not part of the CDR3 here. Fields, in order: J gene, V gene, CDR3 length, CDR3 protein.

J: TRBJ1-3
V: TRBV21-1
length: 12
CDR3: ANPAGAAGNTIY

J: TRBJ2-1
V: TRBV18
length: 11
CDR3: ASSPGGINEQF

J: TRBJ1-3
V: TRBV7-7
length: 13
CDR3: ASSLRDGAGNTIY

J: TRBJ1-1
V: TRBV5-1
length: 14
CDR3: ASSSTGGQPYTEAF

J: TRBJ2-2
V: TRBV11-3
length: 14
CDR3: ASSPRDRVNTGELF

J: TRBJ2-5
V: TRBV19
length: 10
CDR3: ASSLTQETQY

J: TRBJ1-1
V: TRBV5-1
length: 12
CDR3: ASSLVGGFTEAF

J: TRBJ2-5
V: TRBV5-1
length: 11
CDR3: ASSLAVGETQY

J: TRBJ1-3
V: TRBV6-5
length: 11
CDR3: ASGGPGGNTIY

J: TRBJ1-2
V: TRBV28
length: 14
CDR3: ASSRLVATSNYGYT

J: TRBJ2-7
V: TRBV7-9
length: 15
CDR3: ASSLGPLAGGTYEQY

J: TRBJ1-1
V: TRBV28
length: 12
CDR3: ASSRTGMGTEAF

J: TRBJ2-7
V: TRBV6-6
length: 12
CDR3: ASSYSRGSYEQY

J: TRBJ1-1
V: TRBV7-8
length: 14
CDR3: ASSLGRRDRGTEAF

J: TRBJ2-7
V: TRBV5-4
length: 13
CDR3: ASSGGTSGFYEQY

J: TRBJ2-5
V: TRBV27
length: 14
CDR3: ASSRTPGTGEETQY

J: TRBJ1-2
V: TRBV6-6
length: 11
CDR3: ASSQGQNYGYT

J: TRBJ2-1
V: TRBV5-4
length: 14
CDR3: ASRPRLAGTYNEQF

J: TRBJ1-1
V: TRBV5-7
length: 13
CDR3: ASSRYRGTVDEAF

J: TRBJ1-5
V: TRBV28
length: 13
CDR3: ASGGGAYSNQPQH

J: TRBJ2-5
V: TRBV7-9
length: 13
CDR3: ASSLVGLDRETQY

J: TRBJ2-5
V: TRBV6-5
length: 10
CDR3: ASSPVGETQY

J: TRBJ2-7
V: TRBV7-8
length: 12
CDR3: ASSLALGGYEQY

J: TRBJ1-5
V: TRBV4-1
length: 15
CDR3: ASSQDPDRGPYQPQH

J: TRBJ2-1
V: TRBV25-1
length: 14
CDR3: ASSEGTGGVFDEQF

J: TRBJ1-3
V: TRBV7-8
length: 13
CDR3: ASTSRVSIGNTIY

J: TRBJ2-3
V: TRBV5-1
length: 11
CDR3: ASSLFRSDTQY

J: -
V: TRBV27
length: 12
CDR3: ASSIRTTVYEQY

J: TRBJ2-7
V: TRBV4-1
length: 15
CDR3: ASRGVGRGTDSYEQY

J: TRBJ2-1
V: TRBV11-1
length: 14
CDR3: ASRVPGTGASNEQF

J: TRBJ2-5
V: TRBV18
length: 11
CDR3: ASSQGIGETQY

J: TRBJ2-5
V: TRBV5-1
length: 15
CDR3: ASSLAGQGAWQETQY

J: TRBJ2-7
V: TRBV29-1
length: 11
CDR3: SVRTGKKVEQY

J: TRBJ1-4
V: TRBV7-7
length: 12
CDR3: ASSLGTGGAKLF

J: TRBJ2-5
V: TRBV14
length: 15
CDR3: ASSHGGLADYQETQY

J: TRBJ1-1
V: TRBV28
length: 16
CDR3: ASSSIRTDQLPNTEAF

J: TRBJ1-2
V: TRBV15
length: 13
CDR3: ATSSGGRARYGYT

J: TRBJ1-1
V: TRBV27
length: 13
CDR3: ASSSGRGRATEAF

J: TRBJ2-2
V: TRBV5-6
length: 13
CDR3: ASRAGRGLAGELF

J: TRBJ2-3
V: TRBV5-8
length: 15
CDR3: ASSFLSSGTSTDTQY

J: TRBJ2-1
V: TRBV29-1
length: 13
CDR3: SVPKRTSGYNEQF

J: TRBJ2-1
V: TRBV7-2
length: 14
CDR3: ASSHLTSGRGNEQF

J: TRBJ1-6
V: TRBV7-8
length: 14
CDR3: ASSPTGGRGNSPLH

J: TRBJ1-5
V: TRBV9
length: 13
CDR3: ASSTGQGSNQPQH

J: TRBJ1-4
V: TRBV7-3
length: 16
CDR3: ASSLWFVQGATFGELF

J: TRBJ1-1
V: TRBV5-1
length: 12
CDR3: ASSLASGVTEAF

J: TRBJ1-2
V: TRBV15
length: 13
CDR3: ATSRVEQGNYGYT